This TCR beta chain was captured by sequencing in a study of T-cell reconstitution after alpha-beta-depleted transplantation in children. Findings and limits, study-wide: T-cell counts and diversity at one year post-transplant came mainly from newly produced T cells. Day-60 TCRbeta diversity that was high in some patients was derived from surviving recipient T cells and thymic progenitors. The study reportedly traced alpha-beta T cells about two months after transplant to several hundred expanded graft clones.

TCRbeta library preparation incorporated unique molecular identifiers. TCRdb reanalysed the PCR reads using MiXCR and keeps one entry per CDR3 protein. The table records around 670,000 distinct CDR3 sequences, about an eighth of them present only once. Germline-derived CDR1 and CDR2 are DFQATT and SNEGSKA (reference sequence). This CDR3 has 15 amino acids. Trimming stripped 0 bases from V and 2 bases from J, with 11 bases between. Turning to this clonotype: As yet, its antigen is unknown.

The chain joins TRBV20-1 to TRBJ2-1; D possibly matches TRBD1 or TRBD2 (5 bases each). The TCR comes from a girl aged 2 to 10 with congenital amegakaryocytic thrombocytopenia, due to receive a stem cell transplant. The source material was PBMCs, sampled before TCRalphabeta/CD19-depleted stem cell transplant. The CDR3 loop reads CSARDRDLPYNEQFF. CDR3 sequence (DNA): TGCAGTGCTAGAGATCGGGACCTTCCCTACAATGAGCAGTTCTTC.